This T cell receptor (beta chain) was profiled in a study of T cells after yellow fever vaccination. Whole-study findings and limits: Although the secondary response was weaker, it peaked faster, at day 5 versus 15.

TCRdb reprocessed the 5' RACE reads via MiXCR and lists one record per CDR3 protein. There are roughly 250,000 distinct CDR3 sequences in the sample; over 10% occur only once, and around 0.55% lies in the top ten. This clonotype has just a few counts. Its antigen remains unknown. Losses at the gene ends were 2 bases for V and 2 bases for J; bases not matched to a gene: 5. CDR3 length equals 17 residues. CDR1 and CDR2 from the germline V gene are MGHDK and SYGVNS. The sequencing used CD4+ T cells sorted from PBMCs, collected 45 days after the yellow fever booster vaccination. The source is a man younger than 40 who received the YFV17D yellow fever vaccine. This chain connects TRBV25-1 to TRBJ2-6; 8 bases map to TRBD1. CDR3 bases: TGTGCCAGCAGTGAAGGGAACAGGGGGGCTGGGGCCAACGTCCTGACTTTC. As protein: CASSEGNRGAGANVLTF. Variable domain in full (rest from reference TRBV25-1 and TRBJ2-6): EADIYQTPRYLVIGTGKKITLECSQTMGHDKMYWYQQDPGMELHLIHYSYGVNSTEKGDLSSESTVSRIRTEHFPLTLESARPSHTSQYLCASSEGNRGAGANVLTFGAGSRLTVL.